Listed below are T cell receptor beta chains from one sample, sequenced in a study of cytomegalovirus exposure and HLA in healthy donors. Some clones are missing from TCRdb's copy, which holds only in-frame ones; the method was immunoSEQ multiplex PCR. The sample yields 95,000 to 150,000 clones, around 76% seen once. Sequenced input: PBMCs. The source is a man aged 55 to 70 in good health and CMV-seropositive. The CDR3 runs from the conserved cysteine through the conserved F or W. Each record gives: D gene, J gene, V gene, clone size, CDR3 DNA, CDR3 protein. A D gene is named only where the DNA matches it firmly. Size values are once, few and many counts, or a class for expanded clones, and some rows have none.

.,TRBJ2-1,TRBV15,.,TGTGCCACCTCAAACCCAACTAGAGGTCTCTACAATGAGCAGTTCTTC,CATSNPTRGLYNEQFF
TRBD1,TRBJ2-2,TRBV19,.,TGTGCCAGTAGTAGCGGACAGGGCCCATCCTCAAACACCGGGGAGCTGTTTTTT,CASSSGQGPSSNTGELFF
TRBD2,TRBJ2-7,TRBV5-4,.,TGTGCCAGCAGCCGCGGGGTTTCCGGGAGAGCGGGGGAGCAGTACTTC,CASSRGVSGRAGEQYF
.,TRBJ1-3,TRBV6-5,.,TGTGCCAGCAGTTACGGGAGGGGCCGTGCAAACACCATATATTTT,CASSYGRGRANTIYF
.,TRBJ2-7,TRBV21-1,.,TGTGCCAGCAGCCCCCCCCGGACAGGGCTCTACGAGCAGTACTTC,CASSPPRTGLYEQYF
.,TRBJ2-2,TRBV7-8,.,TGTGCCAGCAGCTTAAGAGAGGGCGGGGAGCTGTTTTTT,CASSLREGGELFF
.,TRBJ1-2,TRBV10-3,.,TGTGCCATCAGTGAGTCGGAGGGAACCTATGGCTACACCTTC,CAISESEGTYGYTF
.,TRBJ2-7,TRBV5-1,.,TGCGCCAGCAGTTCACAGGGCTACGAGCAGTACTTC,CASSSQGYEQYF
TRBD2,TRBJ2-1,TRBV4-1,.,TGCGCCAGCAGCCAAGATCCCGGGGGGATGTACAATGAGCAGTTCTTC,CASSQDPGGMYNEQFF
TRBD1,TRBJ2-7,TRBV29-1,.,TGCAGCGTGGAGGGACAGGGAAAGTCGGGCGAGCAGTACTTC,CSVEGQGKSGEQYF
.,TRBJ1-5,TRBV19,.,TGTGCCAGTAGTCCAGGAGGGGCTTCCGCCCAGCCCCAGCATTTT,CASSPGGASAQPQHF
TRBD2,TRBJ2-1,TRBV28,.,TGTGCCAGCAGTTTATGGACTAGCGGGGTGAATGAGCAGTTCTTC,CASSLWTSGVNEQFF
.,TRBJ1-6,TRBV2,few,TGTGCCAGCAGTGAAGCCCTGCCGAGCTCCTATAATTCACCCCTCCACTTT,CASSEALPSSYNSPLHF
TRBD1,TRBJ1-1,TRBV10-1,.,TGCGCCAGCAGTGAGAGGGGGACAGATGAAGCTTTCTTT,CASSERGTDEAFF
TRBD1,TRBJ2-2,TRBV19,.,TGTGCCAGTCTGCGACAGGGGAAGTTTTCGATCCCGGACACCGGGGAGCTGTTTTTT,CASLRQGKFSIPDTGELFF
TRBD1,TRBJ2-2,TRBV19,.,TGTGCCAGTTTGTGGACAGGGGCAGGCACCGGGGAGCTGTTTTTT,CASLWTGAGTGELFF
TRBD1,TRBJ2-2,TRBV7-6,.,TGTGCCAGCAGCCCCGGGACAGGGTGGACCGGGGAGCTGTTTTTT,CASSPGTGWTGELFF
TRBD2,TRBJ2-5,TRBV27,.,TGTGCCAGCAGCCCAAAAGCGGGGACTAGCGGGAGGGCCCGATGGGAGACCCAGTACTTC,CASSPKAGTSGRARWETQYF
.,TRBJ1-1,TRBV5-4,few,TGTGCCAGCAGCCCCAAGGGAGCGAACACTGAAGCTTTCTTT,CASSPKGANTEAFF
TRBD1,TRBJ2-7,TRBV27,once,TGTGCCAGCAGTTCGAGGACAGGGGGCTCCTTTCCTATCTCCTACGAGCAGTACTTC,CASSSRTGGSFPISYEQYF
.,TRBJ2-6,TRBV18,.,TGTGCCAGCTCACGCCGAAAGGACAACTCGTACTCTGGGGCCAACGTCCTGACTTTC,CASSRRKDNSYSGANVLTF
TRBD2,TRBJ2-3,TRBV2,few,TGTGCCAGCGGGCCCGGGACTAGCGGGACTAGCACAGATACGCAGTATTTT,CASGPGTSGTSTDTQYF
.,TRBJ1-2,TRBV7-9,.,TGTGCCAGCAGCTTAGTCCCAGTGAACTATGGCTACACCTTC,CASSLVPVNYGYTF
TRBD2,TRBJ2-5,TRBV7-6,.,TGTGCCAGCAGGCAACTAGCGGAAGAGACCCAGTACTTC,CASRQLAEETQYF
.,TRBJ2-1,TRBV30,few,TGTGCCTGTGGGGACTTCTCGAGCTCCTACAATGAGCAGTTCTTC,CACGDFSSSYNEQFF
.,TRBJ1-2,TRBV5-1,once,TGCGCCAGCAGCCCGGAGGGCTATGGCTACACCTTC,CASSPEGYGYTF
TRBD2,TRBJ2-7,TRBV27,.,TGTGCCAGCAGTCTCAAGACTAGCGGGTTCGCCTACGAGCAGTACTTC,CASSLKTSGFAYEQYF
.,TRBJ1-2,TRBV6-5,.,TGTGCCAGCATTCCCAGACAGGTCGCCGACTATGGCTACACCTTC,CASIPRQVADYGYTF
.,TRBJ1-1,TRBV5-1,.,TGCGCCAGCAGCTTGGACGCGGGGAGCACTGAAGCTTTCTTT,CASSLDAGSTEAFF
.,TRBJ1-2,TRBV10-3,.,TGTGCCATCAGTCTAGGGGGAAGGGGTAACTATGGCTACACCTTC,CAISLGGRGNYGYTF
TRBD2,TRBJ2-5,TRBV5-1,few,TGCGCCAGCAGCTTGACGGCTAGCGGGGGTGAGACCCAGTACTTC,CASSLTASGGETQYF
TRBD1,TRBJ1-1,TRBV30,.,TGTGCCTTGGACAGGGGGAACACTGAAGCTTTCTTT,CALDRGNTEAFF
TRBD1,TRBJ2-2,TRBV19,.,TGTGCCAGTAGTATACGAGGGGACAGGGGAGATACCGGGGAGCTGTTTTTT,CASSIRGDRGDTGELFF
.,TRBJ2-2,TRBV7-2,.,TGTGCCAGCAGCGTAGCCGGGACTTTGGCCGGGGAGCTGTTTTTT,CASSVAGTLAGELFF
.,TRBJ1-1,TRBV7-8,.,TGTGCCAGCAGCCCGATTCAGGGGAACACTGAAGCTTTCTTT,CASSPIQGNTEAFF
.,TRBJ1-2,TRBV19,once,TGTGCCAGTAGTATTCTCACGGCGGACTATGGCTACACCTTC,CASSILTADYGYTF
.,TRBJ2-3,TRBV6-1,.,TGTGCCAGCAGCGTAACTAGAATCCTCACAGATACGCAGTATTTT,CASSVTRILTDTQYF
.,TRBJ1-1,TRBV10-3,.,TGTGCCATCCGGCAGCAGGGGACGAACACTGAAGCTTTCTTT,CAIRQQGTNTEAFF
.,TRBJ1-2,TRBV6-5,.,TGTGCCAGCAGCACTGGAGGGGTTAACTATGGCTACACCTTC,CASSTGGVNYGYTF
TRBD1,TRBJ1-2,TRBV18,.,TGTGCCAGCTCACAGGGGACAGAAGCTAACTATGGCTACACCTTC,CASSQGTEANYGYTF
.,TRBJ1-5,TRBV9,.,TGTGCCAGCACGAGAGGGAATGGCAATCAGCCCCAGCATTTT,CASTRGNGNQPQHF
TRBD2,TRBJ2-3,TRBV2,.,TGTGCCAGCAACATAGCGGGGCCAGATACGCAGTATTTT,CASNIAGPDTQYF
.,TRBJ1-1,TRBV5-1,few,TGCGCCAGCAGCTTGCAGGGAGGCGGTGAAGCTTTCTTT,CASSLQGGGEAFF
.,TRBJ2-5,TRBV5-1,.,TGCGCCAGCAGCCTTGGTGGGACAAGTCAAGAGACCCAGTACTTC,CASSLGGTSQETQYF
TRBD2,TRBJ2-7,TRBV10-2,.,TGCGCCAGCAGAACAATCCGGTCTAGCGGCTCCTACGAGCAGTACTTC,CASRTIRSSGSYEQYF
.,TRBJ1-5,TRBV2,.,TGTGCCAGCAGTGACATAATCACGGAGCCCCAGCATTTT,CASSDIITEPQHF
TRBD1,TRBJ2-4,TRBV5-1,.,TGCGCCAGCAGCTTGGGGCTACAGGGGGCAGGCATTCAGTACTTC,CASSLGLQGAGIQYF
.,TRBJ2-7,TRBV6-5,.,TGTGCCAGCGGGGGGGGGAGGACAGCCTCCTACGAGCAGTACTTC,CASGGGRTASYEQYF
TRBD1,TRBJ2-7,TRBV13,few,TGTGCCAGCAGCTTTGCTTCGTGGACAGGGACGGGCGAGCAGTACTTC,CASSFASWTGTGEQYF
.,TRBJ1-3,TRBV5-1,.,TGCGCCAGCAAGCAAAGCTCTGGAAACACCATATATTTT,CASKQSSGNTIYF
TRBD1,TRBJ1-1,TRBV7-9,.,TGTGCCAGCAGCCTGGTACGGACAGGGGGCAGGGGGACTGAAGCTTTCTTT,CASSLVRTGGRGTEAFF
.,TRBJ2-7,TRBV23-1,.,TGTGCCAGCAGCTTGGCGGCTAGCGAGAAATACGAGCAGTACTTC,CASSLAASEKYEQYF
TRBD2,TRBJ2-3,TRBV7-9,.,TGTGCCAGCAGCTTGGGGACTAGCGGGGGGGTAACTGATACGCAGTATTTT,CASSLGTSGGVTDTQYF